This entry lists 32 T cell receptor beta chains sequenced from one sample in a study of shared clonotypes between healthy human individuals. The assay was immunoSEQ multiplex PCR, and TCRdb's table has in-frame clones only and misses some. The sample holds more than 2,000,000 clones, 90% to 95% seen once. Material: naive CD4+ T cells sorted from blood. Documented subset: CD45RA+ positively selected. Receptors were obtained from a man younger than 30 in good health.

The chain uses TRBV11-2 and TRBJ2-7, with unresolved D. V lost 0 bases and J lost 0, with 12 bases in between. CDR1 and CDR2 (germline): SGHAT, FQNNGV. The CDR3 has 16 amino acids. For the CDR3, the DNA is TGTGCCAGCAGCTTAGATTGGGCATCCTCCTCCTACGAGCAGTACTTC. Residues: CASSLDWASSSYEQYF.

This clone was observed a handful of times. J is TRBJ1-1 and V is TRBV28; TRBD1 is a possible D gene (6 bases). CDR1 and CDR2 (germline): MDHEN, SYDVKM. V lost 6 bases to trimming and J lost 5 bases, with 13 bases between them. This CDR3 spans 13 amino acids. The CDR3 DNA reads as TGTGCCAGCAGCGCAAGACAGGCGACTGAAGCTTTCTTT. Translation gives CASSARQATEAFF. Full variable domain (remainder filled in from reference TRBV28 and TRBJ1-1): DVKVTQSSRYLVKRTGEKVFLECVQDMDHENMFWYRQDPGLGLRLIYFSYDVKMKEKGDIPEGYSVSREKKERFSLILESASTNQTSMYLCASSARQATEAFFGQGTRLTVV.

This chain uses TRBV7-9 with TRBJ1-5; D is undetermined. The germline V and J ends were trimmed by 5 bases and 0 bases, with 8 bases remaining between them. The V gene's germline CDR1 is SEHNR and CDR2 FQNEAQ (reference sequence). CDR3 size: 14 residues. This chain's CDR3 is CASSPNYSNQPQHF. CDR3 bases: TGTGCCAGCAGCCCTAATTATAGCAATCAGCCCCAGCATTTT.

Only a few counts were recorded for this clone. The rearrangement links TRBV5-1 to TRBJ2-2, with D possibly matching TRBD1 (5 bases). CDR3 length: 13 residues. The germline V gene has CDR1 SGHRS and CDR2 YFSETQ. V lost 0 bases, J lost 9 bases, and 9 bases lay in between. The CDR3 DNA is TGCGCCAGCAGCTTGGTCCAGGGCTGGGAGCTGTTTTTT. Amino acid sequence: CASSLVQGWELFF.

The rearrangement uses TRBV5-1 and TRBJ2-7, with D perhaps being TRBD1 or TRBD2 (5 bases each). The V gene's germline CDR1 is SGHRS and CDR2 YFSETQ. The CDR3 is 14 amino acids. The germline V and J ends were trimmed by 0 bases and 7 bases, with 14 bases remaining between them. The CDR3 protein is CASSLAGDPGEQYF. Written as DNA, the CDR3 is TGCGCCAGCAGCTTGGCCGGGGACCCCGGGGAGCAGTACTTC.

V usage is TRBV29-1 and J usage is TRBJ2-5; D may be TRBD2 (5 bases). V gave up 1 base and J gave up 3 bases, with 9 bases separating them. The CDR3 runs to 13 residues. Germline CDR1 is SQVTM and CDR2 is ANQGSEA. In DNA form, the CDR3 reads TGCAGCGTTGAAGTCTGGCGGGAAGAGACCCAGTACTTC. It translates to CSVEVWREETQYF.

The chain uses TRBV6-1 and TRBJ2-1, with D hard to call. The V gene's germline CDR1 is MNHNS and CDR2 SASEGT. Trimming pared 2 bases from V and 0 bases from J, leaving 8 bases between. The CDR3 has 15 residues. Written as DNA, the CDR3 is TGTGCCAGCAGTGAATGGGATGGCTCCTACAATGAGCAGTTCTTC. This encodes CASSEWDGSYNEQFF.

The chain employs TRBV5-1 and TRBJ2-5; 7 positions match TRBD2. The V segment lost 2 bases and the J segment 5 bases; nucleotides outside the gene matches: 6. CDR1 is SGHRS and CDR2 is YFSETQ in the germline V gene. The CDR3 contains 14 residues. The CDR3 spells CASSLVEGGETQYF. CDR3 nucleotide sequence: TGCGCCAGCAGCTTAGTGGAGGGAGGGGAGACCCAGTACTTC.

Comment on this clone: This CDR3 is also generated by other DNA sequences in the sample. The rearrangement links TRBV5-1 to TRBJ2-7, with TRBD1 matching over 11 bases. The CDR3 loop spans 15 amino acids. Per germline, CDR1 SGHRS and CDR2 YFSETQ. V gave up 3 bases and J gave up 1 base; unmatched junction bases: 3. The CDR3 DNA follows: TGCGCCAGCAGCTCCGGGACAGGGGGTTCCTACGAGCAGTACTTC. Its translation: CASSSGTGGSYEQYF.

The chain employs TRBV27 and TRBJ2-7, with D hard to call. The V end lost 2 bases, the J end lost 6 bases, and 8 bases lay between the germline ends. Germline CDR1 reads MNHEY; CDR2 reads SMNVEV (reference sequence). This CDR3 contains 12 residues. CDR3 in DNA: TGTGCCAGCAGTTTACTTGGAGCCGAGCAGTACTTC. Residues: CASSLLGAEQYF.

This clone was recorded only once. The chain recombines TRBV5-1 with TRBJ2-5; D uncertain. CDR1 SGHRS and CDR2 YFSETQ come from the germline V gene. The CDR3 loop spans 15 amino acids. Trimming removed 0 bases at V and 5 bases at J, with 14 bases between. The CDR3 DNA reads as TGCGCCAGCAGCTTGGCCACTCTGGCTATCGAGACCCAGTACTTC. Translation: CASSLATLAIETQYF.

This clone was observed once. The CDR3 DNA is TGTGCCAGCAGCCCGGCCCAGGCACCGAGCGGCTACACCTTC. Residues: CASSPAQAPSGYTF. The chain uses TRBV9 and TRBJ1-2; no clear D. Trimming removed 4 bases from V and 8 bases from J, with 18 bases in between. Germline loops: CDR1 SGDLS, CDR2 YYNGEE. The CDR3 consists of 14 residues.

The genes are TRBV6-5 and TRBJ2-3; 12 positions agree with TRBD2. From germline, CDR1 is MNHEY and CDR2 SVGAGI. V lost 8 bases to trimming and J lost 4 bases; unmatched junction nucleotides: 7. The CDR3 is 15 residues long. The CDR3 DNA reads TGTGCCAGCCATGCTAGCGGGGGGGTCGCAGATACGCAGTATTTT. Residues: CASHASGGVADTQYF.

Notes on this clone: The same CDR3 is also encoded by other DNA sequences in this sample. The gene calls are TRBV27 and TRBJ2-2; the match to TRBD1 covers 9 bases. Germline CDR1 is MNHEY and CDR2 is SMNVEV (reference sequence). The CDR3 runs 14 residues. J lost 4 bases, V lost 5 bases, and 2 bases had no gene match. CDR3 sequence (DNA): TGTGCCAGCAGTAGACAGGGGGGCACCGGGGAGCTGTTTTTT. Encoded protein: CASSRQGGTGELFF.

The chain recombines TRBV6-5 with TRBJ1-4; no clear D gene. The CDR3 has 14 amino acids. The germline gives CDR1 MNHEY, CDR2 SVGAGI. Trimming removed 6 bases from V and 8 bases from J, with 16 bases in between. DNA for the CDR3: TGTGCCAGCAGCTCCGGCGGGCTGGGGGAAAAACTGTTTTTT. It codes for CASSSGGLGEKLFF.

J is TRBJ2-1 and V is TRBV5-1, with 11 bases identical to TRBD2. Germline CDR1 is SGHRS and CDR2 is YFSETQ. This CDR3 region has 13 residues. J was trimmed by 13 bases and V by 4 bases; bases with no gene match: 7. The chain's CDR3 is CASSLPGTSGQFF. CDR3 DNA: TGCGCCAGCAGCCTCCCGGGGACTAGCGGACAGTTCTTC.

The J gene is TRBJ2-1, the V gene TRBV5-6; D ambiguous. Trimming cost V 0 bases and J 0 bases, with 16 bases left between them. This CDR3 is built from 18 residues. Germline V gene sequence: CDR1 SGHDT, CDR2 YYEEEE. As DNA, the CDR3 is TGTGCCAGCAGCTTGGGTTCGAGTGGAGTCCGCTCCTACAATGAGCAGTTCTTC. It yields the protein CASSLGSSGVRSYNEQFF.

The gene calls are TRBV30 and TRBJ1-6; D possibly corresponds to TRBD1 (6 bases). The germline V and J ends were trimmed by 0 bases and 10 bases, with 13 bases remaining between them. CDR1 is GTSNPN and CDR2 is SVGIG in the germline V gene (reference sequence). CDR3 length: 14 residues. For the CDR3, the DNA is TGTGCCTGGAGTGTCTCGGGGGGGCAATCACCCCTCCACTTT. This gives the protein CAWSVSGGQSPLHF.

V and J are TRBV2 and TRBJ1-1, with a weak D call TRBD1 (5 bases). There are 13 residues in the CDR3. Per the germline V gene, CDR1 is SNHLY and CDR2 is FYNNEI. V was shortened by 3 bases and J by 4 bases, with 9 bases between the two germline ends. The CDR3 bases are TGTGCCAGCAGTGACTCGAGGGGCACTGAAGCTTTCTTT. This translates into CASSDSRGTEAFF.

The CDR3 DNA sequence: TGTGCCAGCAGCGGACAAAACTGGAGGGAGCTGTTTTTT. Its translation is CASSGQNWRELFF. This rearrangement joins TRBV9 to TRBJ2-2; no firm D call. Deletions cut 3 bases from V and 9 bases from J, with 12 bases between. The CDR3 contains 13 residues. Germline values: CDR1 SGDLS, CDR2 YYNGEE.

The genes are TRBV11-2 and TRBJ2-7, with 8 bases lining up with TRBD2. The CDR3 extends over 16 amino acids. CDR1 and CDR2 from the germline V gene are SGHAT and FQNNGV. V lost 3 bases, J lost 0 bases, and 7 bases stayed unmatched. The CDR3 reads CASSLGGREASYEQYF. As DNA, the CDR3 is TGTGCCAGCAGCTTGGGTGGGCGGGAGGCCTCCTACGAGCAGTACTTC.

The chain has TRBV5-1 and TRBJ2-2; perhaps TRBD2 as D (6 bases). The V gene lost 0 bases and the J gene lost 2 bases, with 14 bases spanning the gap. CDR3 size: 17 residues. The germline CDR1 and CDR2 sequences are SGHRS and YFSETQ. CDR3 region: CASSLGPRDSNTGELFF. The CDR3 DNA is TGCGCCAGCAGCTTGGGGCCCCGGGACTCCAACACCGGGGAGCTGTTTTTT.

This chain connects TRBV27 to TRBJ2-7, with TRBD2 identical over 8 bases. The CDR3 extends over 13 amino acids. CDR1 and CDR2 from the germline V gene are MNHEY and SMNVEV (reference sequence). V shed 6 bases and J 3 bases; nucleotides not matched to a gene: 4. The CDR3 sequence is CASRLAGGYEQYF. Here the CDR3 DNA reads TGTGCCAGCAGACTGGCGGGGGGCTACGAGCAGTACTTC.

The CDR3 loop is CASSQDRWGNTEAFF. Written as DNA, the CDR3 is TGTGCCAGCAGCCAAGATCGTTGGGGGAACACTGAAGCTTTCTTT. The chain uses TRBV14 and TRBJ1-1; no firm D call. The CDR3 is 15 residues long. V was shortened by 0 bases and J by 1 base, with 9 bases between the two germline ends. Germline V gives CDR1 SGHDN, CDR2 FVKESK. The full variable domain, with the rest looked up from reference TRBV14 and TRBJ1-1, is EAGVTQFPSHSVIEKGQTVTLRCDPISGHDNLYWYRRVMGKEIKFLLHFVKESKQDESGMPNNRFLAERTGGTYSTLKVQPAELEDSGVYFCASSQDRWGNTEAFFGQGTRLTVV.

The chain recombines TRBV7-6 with TRBJ2-2; D is undetermined. Trimming stripped 0 bases from V and 9 bases from J, with 2 bases between. CDR3 length: 11 residues. Germline V CDR1 and CDR2: SGHVS, FNYEAQ. The CDR3 DNA sequence: TGTGCCAGCAGCTTAGCCCGGGAGCTGTTTTTT. Amino acids: CASSLARELFF.

V usage is TRBV5-1 and J usage is TRBJ2-7, with D unresolved. CDR1 and CDR2 from the germline V gene are SGHRS and YFSETQ. The CDR3 has 14 residues. V dropped 2 bases and J dropped 3 bases, with 12 bases sitting between them. The CDR3 sequence is CASSLSTADYEQYF. The CDR3 DNA sequence: TGCGCCAGCAGCTTATCGACTGCTGACTACGAGCAGTACTTC.

This chain connects TRBV6-5 to TRBJ1-1, with D possibly TRBD1 on 5 matching bases. Trimming took off 6 bases at V and 1 base at J, with 9 bases between the two ends. The CDR3 sequence is 13 residues long. Per the germline V gene, CDR1 is MNHEY and CDR2 is SVGAGI. CDR3 coding DNA: TGTGCCAGCAGACGGACACCGAACACTGAAGCTTTCTTT. Amino acids: CASRRTPNTEAFF.

The rearrangement uses TRBV18 and TRBJ2-7, with D hard to call. Germline CDR1 and CDR2: KGHSH and LQKENI. The germline V and J ends were trimmed by 2 bases and 0 bases, with 5 bases remaining between them. The CDR3 length is 13 residues. The CDR3 sequence is CASSPSRSYEQYF. The CDR3 DNA follows: TGTGCCAGCTCACCATCTCGCTCCTACGAGCAGTACTTC.

V usage is TRBV18 and J usage is TRBJ2-5, with D perhaps TRBD2 (6 bases). Deletions cut 2 bases from V and 2 bases from J, with 15 bases between. CDR3 size: 16 residues. The germline gives CDR1 KGHSH, CDR2 LQKENI. The DNA for the CDR3 is TGTGCCAGCTCACCAATGCGGGGTGCGTTTCAAGAGACCCAGTACTTC. This codes for CASSPMRGAFQETQYF. Drawing the rest from reference TRBV18 and TRBJ2-5, the complete variable domain is NAGVMQNPRHLVRRRGQEARLRCSPMKGHSHVYWYRQLPEEGLKFMVYLQKENIIDESGMPKERFSAEFPKEGPSILRIQQVVRGDSAAYFCASSPMRGAFQETQYFGPGTRLLVL.

The CDR3 sequence: CASSPGDIKNIQYF. In DNA, the CDR3 is TGTGCCAGCTCTCCGGGGGACATAAAAAACATTCAGTACTTC. This chain uses TRBV18 with TRBJ2-4; D is perhaps TRBD1 or TRBD2 (6 bases each). V lost 6 bases and J 4 bases, leaving 13 bases between the germline ends. The CDR3 runs 14 residues. The V gene's germline CDR1 is KGHSH and CDR2 LQKENI.

The rearrangement joins TRBV6-1 to TRBJ1-6; weak D call: TRBD1 (5 bases). The germline gives CDR1 MNHNS, CDR2 SASEGT. This CDR3 is built from 16 residues. V lost 2 bases and J lost 5, with 13 bases in between. The CDR3 sequence: CASSEHRWTNNSPLHF. The CDR3 DNA follows: TGTGCCAGCAGTGAACACAGGTGGACCAATAATTCACCCCTCCACTTT.

The rearrangement links TRBV19 to TRBJ1-5, with D perhaps TRBD1 (6 bases). CDR3 length: 13 residues. The V end was cut by 5 bases, the J end by 3 bases, with 8 bases between. Germline V gene data show CDR1 as LNHDA and CDR2 as SQIVND (reference sequence). The CDR3, as DNA: TGTGCCAGTAGTCCGGGGGCCAATCAGCCCCAGCATTTT. Translation gives CASSPGANQPQHF.